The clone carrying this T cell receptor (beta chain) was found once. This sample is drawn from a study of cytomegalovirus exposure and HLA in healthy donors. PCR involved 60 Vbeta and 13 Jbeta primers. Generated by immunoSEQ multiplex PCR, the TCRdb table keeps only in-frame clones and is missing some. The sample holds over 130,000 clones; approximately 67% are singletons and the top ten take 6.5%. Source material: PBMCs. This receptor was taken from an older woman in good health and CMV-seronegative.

The CDR3 DNA follows: TGTGCCAGCAGCTTGACCCGGGACAGTAGCTACACCTTC. Its protein is CASSLTRDSSYTF. The chain recombines TRBV5-4 with TRBJ1-2; TRBD1 matches at 7 bases. V trimming: 1 base; J trimming: 9 bases; junction bases outside the gene matches: 6. This CDR3 comprises 13 residues. From germline, CDR1 is SGHNT and CDR2 YYREEE (reference sequence). The variable domain in full, completed from reference TRBV5-4 and TRBJ1-2, reads ETGVTQSPTHLIKTRGQQVTLRCSSQSGHNTVSWYQQALGQGPQFIFQYYREEENGRGNFPPRFSGLQFPNYSSELNVNALELDDSALYLCASSLTRDSSYTFGSGTRLTVV.